Each of the 7 T cell receptor beta chains below was sequenced from the same sample in a study of T cell clonotyping in hematopoietic cell transplantation. The method was immunoSEQ multiplex PCR; TCRdb's version includes in-frame clones alone and lacks a portion of them. The repertoire holds 11,000 or so clones, with around 49% as singletons. Material: peripheral blood mononuclear cells. These receptors all come from a man aged 45-60 years in good health. Some clones in this sample may be carry-over from other donors' samples.

The chain combines TRBV6-1 with TRBJ2-3, with D perhaps given as TRBD1 or TRBD2 (5 bases each). The germline V and J ends were trimmed by 4 bases and 1 base, with 9 bases remaining between them. CDR1 and CDR2 (germline): MNHNS, SASEGT. This CDR3 is 14 amino acids long. Here the CDR3 reads CASSAGTGTDTQYF. DNA for the CDR3: TGTGCCAGCAGTGCGGGGACCGGCACAGATACGCAGTATTTT.

The V and J genes are TRBV28 and TRBJ1-1; D might be TRBD1 (6 bases). Germline V gives CDR1 MDHEN, CDR2 SYDVKM. The V end lost 5 bases, the J end lost 5 bases, and 15 bases lay between the germline ends. The CDR3 extends over 14 amino acids. The CDR3 reads CASSPTGSWTEAFF. The CDR3 nucleotides read TGTGCCAGCAGTCCCACAGGGAGTTGGACTGAAGCTTTCTTT.

This clone was picked up a small number of times. The chain couples TRBV7-2 to TRBJ2-7; D ambiguous. CDR3 length: 12 amino acids. Germline CDR1 is SGHTA and CDR2 is FQGNSA. V was shortened by 6 bases and J by 3 bases, with 9 bases between the two germline ends. CDR3 region: CASSSGLYEQYF. The CDR3 DNA follows: TGTGCCAGCAGTTCCGGGCTCTACGAGCAGTACTTC.

The gene calls are TRBV5-6 and TRBJ1-5; the D gene is possibly TRBD1 (5 bases). Trimming cost V 3 bases and J 4 bases, with 14 bases left between them. CDR1 SGHDT and CDR2 YYEEEE come from the germline V gene. This CDR3 contains 15 residues. CDR3 sequence reads: CASSSRGTANQPQHF. Written as DNA, the CDR3 is TGTGCCAGCAGCTCTAGGGGTACGGCTAATCAGCCCCAGCATTTT.

The chain joins TRBV6-1 to TRBJ1-3; D uncertain. This CDR3 comprises 18 residues. Trimming left V 3 bases short and J 2 bases short, with 20 bases between. Germline V gene sequence: CDR1 MNHNS, CDR2 SASEGT. In DNA form, the CDR3 reads TGTGCCAGCAGTGACCGCACGAACTGGAGGCAACCTGGAAACACCATATATTTT. It yields the protein CASSDRTNWRQPGNTIYF.

This clone was seen a few times. The rearrangement uses TRBV29-1 and TRBJ1-5; TRBD1 matches at 11 bases. Germline lookup yields CDR1 SQVTM and CDR2 ANQGSEA. The CDR3 runs 16 residues. Germline trimming cut 7 bases from V and 1 base from J; bases unmatched to any gene: 9. CDR3 amino acids: CSAAGTGGTSNQPQHF. As DNA, the CDR3 is TGCAGCGCCGCCGGGACAGGGGGAACAAGCAATCAGCCCCAGCATTTT.

The DNA for the CDR3 is TGTGCCAGCCAGGGGCAACCCTCCTACGAGCAGTACTTC. Translated, it gives CASQGQPSYEQYF. The genes are TRBV6-5 and TRBJ2-7; a possible D gene is TRBD1 (6 bases). This CDR3 comprises 13 residues. Between the trimmed V and J ends, which lost 8 bases and 0 bases, there was a span of 11 bases. Germline loops: CDR1 MNHEY, CDR2 SVGAGI.